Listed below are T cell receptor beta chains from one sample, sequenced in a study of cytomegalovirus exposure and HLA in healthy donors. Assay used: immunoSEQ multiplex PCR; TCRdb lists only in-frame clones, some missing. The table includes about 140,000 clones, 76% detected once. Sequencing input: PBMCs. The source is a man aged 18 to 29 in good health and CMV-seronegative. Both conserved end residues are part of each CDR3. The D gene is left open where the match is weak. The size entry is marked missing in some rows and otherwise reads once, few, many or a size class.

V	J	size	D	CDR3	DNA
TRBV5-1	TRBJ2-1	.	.	CASSLGPSQRSNEQFF	TGCGCCAGCAGCTTGGGTCCCTCCCAACGGTCGAATGAGCAGTTCTTC
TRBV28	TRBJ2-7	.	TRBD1	CASSAPRDRGYEQYF	TGTGCCAGCAGTGCCCCCCGGGACAGGGGCTACGAGCAGTACTTC
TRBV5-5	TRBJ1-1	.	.	CASSLVVTGNTEAFF	TGTGCCAGCAGCTTAGTGGTAACAGGGAACACTGAAGCTTTCTTT
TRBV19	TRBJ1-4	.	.	CASSIFAARVGEKLFF	TGTGCCAGTAGTATCTTCGCGGCCAGGGTCGGTGAAAAACTGTTTTTT
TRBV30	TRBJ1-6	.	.	CAWSFIQGFRNSPLHF	TGTGCCTGGAGCTTTATTCAGGGGTTCCGTAATTCACCCCTCCACTTT
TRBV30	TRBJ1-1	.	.	CAWSEGGLLEAFF	TGTGCCTGGAGTGAGGGAGGGCTTCTTGAAGCTTTCTTT
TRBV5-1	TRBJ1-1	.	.	CASRFAENTEAFF	TGCGCCAGCAGGTTTGCAGAGAACACTGAAGCTTTCTTT
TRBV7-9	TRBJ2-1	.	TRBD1	CASSLTITFGTGGVEQFF	TGTGCCAGCAGCTTAACCATTACCTTCGGGACAGGGGGGGTTGAGCAGTTCTTC
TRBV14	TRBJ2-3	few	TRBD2	CASSQLAGETSTDTQYF	TGTGCCAGCAGCCAACTAGCGGGGGAAACTAGCACAGATACGCAGTATTTT
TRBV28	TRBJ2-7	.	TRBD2	CASLEEGRGRTGPRYEQYF	TGTGCCAGCCTCGAGGAGGGGCGCGGGAGGACCGGCCCCCGATACGAGCAGTACTTC
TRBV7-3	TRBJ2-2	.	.	CASSFSTMNTGELFF	TGTGCCAGCAGCTTTTCGACAATGAACACCGGGGAGCTGTTTTTT
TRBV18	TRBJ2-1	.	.	CASSPHEGAPYNEQFF	TGTGCCAGCTCACCACACGAAGGGGCACCATACAATGAGCAGTTCTTC
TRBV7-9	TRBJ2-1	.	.	CASSLGGEQFF	TGTGCCAGCAGCTTAGGAGGTGAGCAGTTCTTC
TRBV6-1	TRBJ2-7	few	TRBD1	CASSEMDGTGGYEQYF	TGTGCCAGCAGTGAAATGGACGGGACAGGGGGCTACGAGCAGTACTTC
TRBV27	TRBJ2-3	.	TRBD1	CASSPLDRVKDTQYF	TGTGCCAGCAGTCCCCTAGACAGGGTCAAAGATACGCAGTATTTT
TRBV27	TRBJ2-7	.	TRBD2	CASSAPSGLPLRWQYF	TGTGCCAGCAGTGCTCCTAGCGGACTACCACTACGATGGCAGTACTTC
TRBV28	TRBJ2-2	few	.	CASSSPGDTGELFF	TGTGCCAGCAGTTCACCGGGAGATACCGGGGAGCTGTTTTTT
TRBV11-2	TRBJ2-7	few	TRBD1	CASGKPGGHEQYF	TGTGCCAGCGGTAAACCAGGGGGCCACGAGCAGTACTTC
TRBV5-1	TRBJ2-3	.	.	CASSLAGLGTDTQYF	TGCGCCAGCAGCTTAGCGGGCCTAGGCACAGATACGCAGTATTTT
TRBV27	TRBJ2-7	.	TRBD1	CASSFSGTGGHEQYF	TGTGCCAGCAGTTTCTCCGGGACAGGTGGCCACGAGCAGTACTTC
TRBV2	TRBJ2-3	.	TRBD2	CASSREGRDTQYF	TGTGCCAGCAGTCGGGAGGGCCGAGATACGCAGTATTTT
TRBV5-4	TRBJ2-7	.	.	CASSPGGRSSYEQYF	TGTGCCAGCAGCCCCGGGGGAAGGAGCTCCTACGAGCAGTACTTC
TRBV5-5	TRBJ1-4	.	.	CASSSRGSTNEKLFF	TGTGCCAGCAGCTCCAGGGGTTCAACTAATGAAAAACTGTTTTTT
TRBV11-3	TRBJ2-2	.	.	CASSLRGRGELFF	TGTGCCAGCAGCTTACGAGGTCGAGGGGAGCTGTTTTTT
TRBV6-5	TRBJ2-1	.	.	CASSLAAPSYNEQFF	TGTGCCAGCAGTTTAGCGGCCCCCTCCTACAATGAGCAGTTCTTC
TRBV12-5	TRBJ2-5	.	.	CASGSQGAAQETQYF	TGTGCTAGTGGTTCACAAGGGGCAGCACAAGAGACCCAGTACTTC
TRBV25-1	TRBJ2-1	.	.	CASSEYSGYNEQFF	TGTGCCAGCAGTGAATATAGCGGTTACAATGAGCAGTTCTTC
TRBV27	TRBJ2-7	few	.	CASKRNGQNSYEQYF	TGTGCCAGCAAGAGGAACGGACAGAACTCCTACGAGCAGTACTTC
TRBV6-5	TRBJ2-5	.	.	CASSYSGRQETQYF	TGTGCCAGCAGTTACTCAGGGAGACAAGAGACCCAGTACTTC
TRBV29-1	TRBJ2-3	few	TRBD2	CSVDKRGSTDTQYF	TGCAGCGTTGACAAGCGGGGGTCAACAGATACGCAGTATTTT
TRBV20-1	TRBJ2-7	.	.	CSARDTYEQYF	TGCAGTGCTAGAGACACCTACGAGCAGTACTTC
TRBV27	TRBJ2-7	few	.	CASSAPDFLYEQYF	TGTGCCAGCAGCGCCCCCGACTTTCTCTACGAGCAGTACTTC
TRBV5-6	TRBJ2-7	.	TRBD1	CASSLFDRDAEQYF	TGTGCCAGCAGCTTGTTTGACAGGGATGCCGAGCAGTACTTC
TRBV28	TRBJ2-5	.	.	CASSSSTEGGETQYF	.
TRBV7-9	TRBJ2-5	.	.	CASSFREPKETQYF	TGTGCCAGCAGCTTTCGGGAACCTAAAGAGACCCAGTACTTC
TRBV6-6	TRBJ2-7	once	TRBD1	CASSRDRSSYEQYF	TGTGCCAGCAGTCGGGACAGGAGCTCCTACGAGCAGTACTTC
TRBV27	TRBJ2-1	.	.	CASSPRVGTVYNEQFF	TGTGCCAGCAGTCCGAGGGTGGGAACCGTGTACAATGAGCAGTTCTTC